The rows below give T cell receptor beta chains drawn from one sample of a study of blood T cell repertoires in COVID-19. Sequenced by immunoSEQ multiplex PCR; TCRdb stores in-frame clones only, minus some. The table has some 87,000 clones, approximately 82% seen once; the top ten hold 30% to 45%. Material: peripheral blood. All receptors come from an elderly man with active or convalescent COVID-19. The CDR3 runs from the conserved cysteine through the conserved F or W. Not all rows give a size; the values are once, few, many and, for expanded clones, a class.

14	TRBV6-5	.	CASSRDRGRYEQYF
16	TRBV27	once	CASSLSTGGRNSPLHF
14	TRBV28	.	CASSLGRNFYEQYF
15	TRBV5-1	.	CASSPAGGMNTEAFF
14	TRBV28	.	CASSFQGAGETQYF
14	TRBV14	.	CASSRGQIPYEQYF
19	TRBV24-1	.	CATSDPGTSGRAAYNEQFF
15	TRBV7-6	once	CASSSQGQGGTEAFF
16	TRBV7-2	.	CASSLLTGPMSGELFF
17	TRBV15	.	CATSPGTGGISGNEQFF
16	TRBV7-2	once	CASSTGTSGGQDTQYF
12	TRBV29-1	.	CSVVQGYYEQYF
14	TRBV6-5	.	CASTLTGGNSPLHF
16	TRBV18	.	CASSPRTSGSSYEQYF
16	TRBV6-4	.	CASSSSVHAPNQPQHF
15	TRBV10-1	.	CASPTGRANQQPQHF
18	TRBV27	.	CASSFFPDRGRSVAPLHF
13	TRBV5-1	.	CASSWDTSYEQYF
13	TRBV2	.	CASTGTVYNEQFF
15	TRBV19	.	CASSIQTGASYEQYF
15	TRBV28	.	CASSLEGVAKNIQYF
16	TRBV18	.	CASSSYGTAAQETQYF
12	TRBV30	.	CAWSPMNTEAFF
14	TRBV19	.	CASRDRGTWETQYF
17	TRBV5-8	.	CASSLVVRTTSTDTQYF
15	TRBV15	many	CATSRFGDSNQPQHF
14	TRBV5-4	.	CASSRGTVNTEAFF
15	TRBV5-5	few	CASSPSGGADYGYTF
12	TRBV10-3	.	CASGQGNYGYTF
13	TRBV19	.	CASSSSGQGGYTF
14	TRBV2	.	CASNPTGLSYEQYF
12	TRBV12-3/TRBV12-4	.	CASSLGRGGYTF
19	TRBV5-1	once	CASSPGVGTSGTLTGELFF
14	TRBV6-2/TRBV6-3	.	CASSYGGALLEQYF
12	TRBV5-8	few	CASSLAGYGYTF